This TCR beta chain appears in the sequencing data of a study of beta chain features in type 1 diabetes. Looking at the study overall: Over all samples combined, 107,917,701 sorted cells were examined. Study observations and caveats: In type 1 diabetes patients, VDJ junctions had fewer insertions; deletions at these junctions were more frequent.

The CDR3 is 15 amino acids. V shed 2 bases, J shed 4 bases, and the junction held 5 bases outside the gene matches. Germline V gives CDR1 MNHEY, CDR2 SVGAGI. CD45RO/CCR7/CD25/CD127/CD95/CD27 staining was used to isolate CD4+ naive, central memory, regulatory and stem cell-like memory cells by sorting. All of the isolated RNA was reverse transcribed, so expressed TCRB transcripts were sequenced. Profiling relied on immunoSEQ multiplex PCR, and the TCRdb table lists in-frame clones only, not all of them. This sample yields around 240,000 clones, of which over 9.5% are seen a single time; approximately 0.03% belongs to the top ten. As concerns this clone: Its matching antigen is unknown.

Sequencing was carried out using naive CD4+ T cells from blood. V gene TRBV6-5 combines with J gene TRBJ2-5; 9 positions match TRBD1. The clonotype was recovered from a woman between 18 and 29 years old in good health. The CDR3 coding sequence is TGTGCCAGCAGTTACGGACAGGGGAGGAGAGAGACCCAGTACTTC. This encodes CASSYGQGRRETQYF.